The rows below give T cell receptor beta chains drawn from one sample of a study of T cell responses to AZD1222 COVID-19 vaccine. Clones were sequenced by immunoSEQ multiplex PCR, and TCRdb holds only the in-frame ones, with some missing. The sample consists of about 150,000 clones, 80% to 90% of them appearing once. The sequenced sample was peripheral blood, obtained on day 0 of MenACWY control vaccination. Receptors originate from an adult in good health. The CDR3 runs from the conserved cysteine through the conserved F or W. The order of the fields is D gene, clone size, J gene, V gene, CDR3 DNA, CDR3 protein. D genes are given only for firm matches. The size of a clone is reported for some rows only, either as once, few or many, or as a class for expanded clones.

d_call: -; clone_size: -; j_call: TRBJ1-1; v_call: TRBV6-5; cdr3_nt: TGTGCCAGCAGGACCTGGGGAGCGAACACTGAAGCTTTCTTT; cdr3_aa: CASRTWGANTEAFF
d_call: TRBD1; clone_size: -; j_call: TRBJ2-7; v_call: TRBV6-5; cdr3_nt: TGTGCCACGGGCCGTGCAGGGGGCCACGAGCAGTACTTC; cdr3_aa: CATGRAGGHEQYF
d_call: TRBD1; clone_size: -; j_call: TRBJ1-4; v_call: TRBV6-5; cdr3_nt: TGTGCCAGCAGTTACTCACCGGGACAGTTTAATGAAAAACTGTTTTTT; cdr3_aa: CASSYSPGQFNEKLFF
d_call: -; clone_size: -; j_call: TRBJ1-2; v_call: TRBV19; cdr3_nt: TGTGCCACCGCCCCGGGACAAAGCATCAGCTCTAACTATGGCTACACCTTC; cdr3_aa: CATAPGQSISSNYGYTF
d_call: -; clone_size: -; j_call: TRBJ2-7; v_call: TRBV11-3; cdr3_nt: TGTGCCAGCGGCGGGTCGCCTGGCACCTACGAGCAGTACTTC; cdr3_aa: CASGGSPGTYEQYF
d_call: -; clone_size: -; j_call: TRBJ2-5; v_call: TRBV2; cdr3_nt: TGTGCCAGCAGTGGAGGGCAGGCGGAGACCCAGTACTTC; cdr3_aa: CASSGGQAETQYF
d_call: TRBD1; clone_size: -; j_call: TRBJ2-2; v_call: TRBV24-1; cdr3_nt: TGTGCCACCAGTGAAAGGACAGGGGCCGGGGAGCTGTTTTTT; cdr3_aa: CATSERTGAGELFF
d_call: TRBD2; clone_size: -; j_call: TRBJ2-1; v_call: TRBV18; cdr3_nt: TGTGCCAGCTCGCAGGAGCGGGGCGGCTCCTACAATGAGCAGTTCTTC; cdr3_aa: CASSQERGGSYNEQFF
d_call: -; clone_size: -; j_call: TRBJ1-4; v_call: TRBV9; cdr3_nt: TGTGCCAGCAGCGTAGGCCGACGGGGGATAACTAATGAAAAACTGTTTTTT; cdr3_aa: CASSVGRRGITNEKLFF
d_call: -; clone_size: -; j_call: TRBJ1-5; v_call: TRBV7-2; cdr3_nt: TGTGCCAGCAGCTCGGTAGGGAGCAATCAGCCCCAGCATTTT; cdr3_aa: CASSSVGSNQPQHF
d_call: -; clone_size: -; j_call: TRBJ2-5; v_call: TRBV3-1/TRBV3-2; cdr3_nt: TGTGCCAGCAGCCAAGGGACAGTGTGGGAAGAGACCCAGTACTTC; cdr3_aa: CASSQGTVWEETQYF
d_call: -; clone_size: -; j_call: TRBJ2-4; v_call: TRBV6-5; cdr3_nt: TGTGCCAGCAGTTACTCCGCCAGGGGGGACATTCAGTACTTC; cdr3_aa: CASSYSARGDIQYF
d_call: -; clone_size: -; j_call: TRBJ2-1; v_call: TRBV5-1; cdr3_nt: TGCGCCAGCAGCTTGGCCGCCCAGAACAATGAGCAGTTCTTC; cdr3_aa: CASSLAAQNNEQFF
d_call: TRBD2; clone_size: -; j_call: TRBJ2-1; v_call: TRBV7-9; cdr3_nt: TGTGCCAGCAGCCCCCGGGGGGGCCGGGTCTTCAATGAGCAGTTCTTC; cdr3_aa: CASSPRGGRVFNEQFF
d_call: -; clone_size: once; j_call: TRBJ1-5; v_call: TRBV27; cdr3_nt: TGTGCCAGCAGTGCCAACCTTGGTAGCAATCAGCCCCAGCATTTT; cdr3_aa: CASSANLGSNQPQHF
d_call: -; clone_size: -; j_call: TRBJ2-7; v_call: TRBV7-2; cdr3_nt: TGTGCCAGCAGCTTAGGTCCCCAAACCTACGAGCAGTACTTC; cdr3_aa: CASSLGPQTYEQYF
d_call: -; clone_size: -; j_call: TRBJ2-1; v_call: TRBV19; cdr3_nt: TGTGCCAGTAGTATATTGGGGGGGGCCCCCAATGAGCAGTTCTTC; cdr3_aa: CASSILGGAPNEQFF
d_call: -; clone_size: -; j_call: TRBJ2-5; v_call: TRBV27; cdr3_nt: TGTGCCAGCGGTCAGGGAGACCAAGAGACCCAGTACTTC; cdr3_aa: CASGQGDQETQYF
d_call: TRBD1; clone_size: -; j_call: TRBJ1-6; v_call: TRBV24-1; cdr3_nt: TGTGCCACCAGTGCGGGACAGAATTCACCCCTCCACTTT; cdr3_aa: CATSAGQNSPLHF
d_call: -; clone_size: -; j_call: TRBJ2-5; v_call: TRBV6-5; cdr3_nt: TGTGCCAGCACCACCTTCGGACAGCAAGAGACCCAGTACTTC; cdr3_aa: CASTTFGQQETQYF
d_call: -; clone_size: once; j_call: TRBJ1-2; v_call: TRBV28; cdr3_nt: TGTGCCAGCAGGTACCTCTATGGCTACACCTTC; cdr3_aa: CASRYLYGYTF
d_call: -; clone_size: once; j_call: TRBJ2-1; v_call: TRBV7-3; cdr3_nt: TGTGCCAGCAGCCCAAACGGGGACTTCAATGAGCAGTTCTTC; cdr3_aa: CASSPNGDFNEQFF
d_call: TRBD2; clone_size: -; j_call: TRBJ2-1; v_call: TRBV4-3; cdr3_nt: TGCGCCAGCAGCCAAACGTTCGGCGGGAGGTCCTCGCAGTTCTTC; cdr3_aa: CASSQTFGGRSSQFF
d_call: TRBD2; clone_size: few; j_call: TRBJ2-7; v_call: TRBV7-8; cdr3_nt: TGTGCCACCCAGGGACTAGCGGACTCCTACGAGCAGTACTTC; cdr3_aa: CATQGLADSYEQYF
d_call: -; clone_size: -; j_call: TRBJ1-2; v_call: TRBV19; cdr3_nt: TGTGCCACCAAGAAAACCCCCTATGGCTACACCTTC; cdr3_aa: CATKKTPYGYTF
d_call: -; clone_size: -; j_call: TRBJ1-6; v_call: TRBV19; cdr3_nt: TGTGCCAGTAAGGTGCTTGGGAATAATTCACCCCTCCACTTT; cdr3_aa: CASKVLGNNSPLHF
d_call: -; clone_size: -; j_call: TRBJ1-2; v_call: TRBV19; cdr3_nt: TGTGCCAGTAGTATTGGAATGGGTAACTATGGCTACACCTTC; cdr3_aa: CASSIGMGNYGYTF
d_call: -; clone_size: -; j_call: TRBJ1-5; v_call: TRBV19; cdr3_nt: TGTGCCAGTAGCAGGACGGGTAGCTATCAGCCCCAGCATTTT; cdr3_aa: CASSRTGSYQPQHF
d_call: -; clone_size: -; j_call: TRBJ2-1; v_call: TRBV28; cdr3_nt: TGTGCCACCTCCCCCCCGGCCCGGGGCAATGAGCAGTTCTTC; cdr3_aa: CATSPPARGNEQFF
d_call: -; clone_size: -; j_call: TRBJ2-3; v_call: TRBV2; cdr3_nt: TGTGCCAGCAGTGAAATGGTGACTGCAAAGAGAGATACGCAGTATTTT; cdr3_aa: CASSEMVTAKRDTQYF
d_call: -; clone_size: -; j_call: TRBJ1-1; v_call: TRBV6-5; cdr3_nt: TGTGCCAGCAGTTCGGGCGGGGGGCTTCGTGTCACTGAAGCTTTCTTT; cdr3_aa: CASSSGGGLRVTEAFF
d_call: -; clone_size: -; j_call: TRBJ2-3; v_call: TRBV6-5; cdr3_nt: TGTGCCAGCAGTTACAATGCGGGGCGGGCAGATACGCAGTATTTT; cdr3_aa: CASSYNAGRADTQYF
d_call: TRBD2; clone_size: -; j_call: TRBJ2-3; v_call: TRBV15; cdr3_nt: TGTGCCACCAGACTAGCGGGTAGCACAGATACGCAGTATTTT; cdr3_aa: CATRLAGSTDTQYF
d_call: -; clone_size: -; j_call: TRBJ1-3; v_call: TRBV18; cdr3_nt: TGTGCCAGTGATCCCCAGACTGGCAACACCATATATTTT; cdr3_aa: CASDPQTGNTIYF
d_call: -; clone_size: -; j_call: TRBJ1-5; v_call: TRBV6-2/TRBV6-3; cdr3_nt: TGTGCCAGCAGTTACTCCGGGTCCAGCAATCAGCCCCAGCATTTT; cdr3_aa: CASSYSGSSNQPQHF
d_call: TRBD1; clone_size: -; j_call: TRBJ1-1; v_call: TRBV30; cdr3_nt: TGTGCCTGGTCCCGGACAGGGAGGACTGAAGCTTTCTTT; cdr3_aa: CAWSRTGRTEAFF
d_call: TRBD1; clone_size: once; j_call: TRBJ1-5; v_call: TRBV27; cdr3_nt: TGTGCCAGCTCAGGGGGGGGTGAGGGCAATCAGCCCCAGCATTTT; cdr3_aa: CASSGGGEGNQPQHF
d_call: -; clone_size: -; j_call: TRBJ1-1; v_call: TRBV5-1; cdr3_nt: TGCGCCAGCAGCTTGGACGGCAGCCTAAACACTGAAGCTTTCTTT; cdr3_aa: CASSLDGSLNTEAFF
d_call: TRBD1; clone_size: -; j_call: TRBJ2-2; v_call: TRBV19; cdr3_nt: TGTGCCAGTAGTATGATACAGGGGAATCTGTTTTTT; cdr3_aa: CASSMIQGNLFF
d_call: TRBD1; clone_size: -; j_call: TRBJ1-1; v_call: TRBV6-6; cdr3_nt: TGTGCCAGCAGTCACCGACAGGGCGGGACTGAAGCTTTCTTT; cdr3_aa: CASSHRQGGTEAFF
d_call: TRBD1; clone_size: -; j_call: TRBJ1-6; v_call: TRBV28; cdr3_nt: TGTGCCAGCAGGGAGGGGGCGAAGAACTCACCCCTCCACTTT; cdr3_aa: CASREGAKNSPLHF
d_call: -; clone_size: -; j_call: TRBJ1-2; v_call: TRBV24-1; cdr3_nt: TGTGCCACGTCTGTCGGGACTTCCTATGGCTACACCTTC; cdr3_aa: CATSVGTSYGYTF
d_call: TRBD2; clone_size: -; j_call: TRBJ2-2; v_call: TRBV7-6; cdr3_nt: TGTGCCAGCAGCACGGGACTAGCGGGGTCCGCGAACACCGGGGAGCTGTTTTTT; cdr3_aa: CASSTGLAGSANTGELFF
d_call: -; clone_size: -; j_call: TRBJ1-2; v_call: TRBV6-6; cdr3_nt: TGTGCCAGCAGTTATTATGAGGGTCCTAACTATGGCTACACCTTC; cdr3_aa: CASSYYEGPNYGYTF
d_call: -; clone_size: -; j_call: TRBJ1-2; v_call: TRBV7-8; cdr3_nt: TGTGCCAGCGGGAGCTATGGCTACACCTTC; cdr3_aa: CASGSYGYTF
d_call: -; clone_size: -; j_call: TRBJ2-7; v_call: TRBV6-5; cdr3_nt: TGTGCCAGCAGTCGCCCCGGAGCGAGCGAGCAGTACTTC; cdr3_aa: CASSRPGASEQYF
d_call: TRBD1; clone_size: -; j_call: TRBJ1-6; v_call: TRBV12-3/TRBV12-4; cdr3_nt: TGTGCCAGCAGCCGACAGGGGTTACCCCTCCACTTT; cdr3_aa: CASSRQGLPLHF
d_call: TRBD2; clone_size: -; j_call: TRBJ2-7; v_call: TRBV11-3; cdr3_nt: TGTGCCAGCGCCCTCTCACTAGCGCACTACGAGCAGTACTTC; cdr3_aa: CASALSLAHYEQYF
d_call: -; clone_size: -; j_call: TRBJ2-7; v_call: TRBV11-3; cdr3_nt: TGTGCCAGCAGCCGCAGTGCCCAGAACGAGCAGTACTTC; cdr3_aa: CASSRSAQNEQYF
d_call: -; clone_size: -; j_call: TRBJ2-3; v_call: TRBV18; cdr3_nt: TGTGCCAGCGGACGTGGGGCCGCAGATACGCAGTATTTT; cdr3_aa: CASGRGAADTQYF
d_call: TRBD1; clone_size: -; j_call: TRBJ1-1; v_call: TRBV19; cdr3_nt: TGTGCCAGTAGTATAGCTACAGGGGGCCCGGTGAACACTGAAGCTTTCTTT; cdr3_aa: CASSIATGGPVNTEAFF
d_call: -; clone_size: -; j_call: TRBJ1-6; v_call: TRBV12-3/TRBV12-4; cdr3_nt: TGTGCCAGCAGTTTCTCCTTACAGTCTTTTGTCCACTTT; cdr3_aa: CASSFSLQSFVHF
d_call: -; clone_size: -; j_call: TRBJ2-7; v_call: TRBV7-8; cdr3_nt: TGTGCCAGCAGCCGAGATCGGGACTGGCCCTACGAGCAGTACTTC; cdr3_aa: CASSRDRDWPYEQYF
d_call: TRBD2; clone_size: -; j_call: TRBJ2-7; v_call: TRBV27; cdr3_nt: TGTGCCAGCAGATATAGCGGGTCGTACCCCGAGCAGTACTTC; cdr3_aa: CASRYSGSYPEQYF
d_call: -; clone_size: -; j_call: TRBJ1-2; v_call: TRBV7-2; cdr3_nt: TGTGCCAGCAACCCGACTGTCTATGGCTACACCTTC; cdr3_aa: CASNPTVYGYTF
d_call: -; clone_size: -; j_call: TRBJ1-2; v_call: TRBV11-2; cdr3_nt: TGTGCCAGCAGCTTAGTCGGGTTTGGCTACACCTTC; cdr3_aa: CASSLVGFGYTF
d_call: -; clone_size: -; j_call: TRBJ2-5; v_call: TRBV7-9; cdr3_nt: TGTGCCAGCAGCTTAGGAGGGGGGACTGAGACCCAGTACTTC; cdr3_aa: CASSLGGGTETQYF